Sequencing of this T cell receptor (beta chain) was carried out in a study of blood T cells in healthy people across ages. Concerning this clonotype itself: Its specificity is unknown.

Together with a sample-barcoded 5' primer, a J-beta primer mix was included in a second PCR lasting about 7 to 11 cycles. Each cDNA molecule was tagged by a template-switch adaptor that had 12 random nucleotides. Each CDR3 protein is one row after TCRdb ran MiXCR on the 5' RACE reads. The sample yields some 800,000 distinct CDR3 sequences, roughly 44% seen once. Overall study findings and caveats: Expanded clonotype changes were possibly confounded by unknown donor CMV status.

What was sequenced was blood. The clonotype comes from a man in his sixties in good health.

The CDR3 coding sequence is TGCAGTGCTAGTGTCCCTAGCGGGGTCTACAATGAGCAGTTCTTC. It encodes CSASVPSGVYNEQFF. This chain connects TRBV20-1 to TRBJ2-1, with 9 bases fitting TRBD2. Trimming removed 3 bases from V and 3 bases from J; junction bases left unmatched: 6. Germline V gene sequence: CDR1 DFQATT, CDR2 SNEGSKA (reference sequence). The length of the CDR3 is 15 residues.